Shown below are 31 T cell receptor beta chains from a single sample sequenced in a study of blood T cells in healthy people across ages (dated by TCRdb to 2013 to 2016). Library construction relied on 5' RACE. The reads were generated on an Illumina HiSeq 2500. A second roughly 6 to 12 cycle PCR used a sample-barcoded 5' primer and a J-beta primer mix. TCRdb handled the public reads itself, with Q25 trimming in fastp and clone calling in MiXCR, and kept productive beta chains. Rows are combined by CDR3 protein, so each entry shows the most common genes and DNA. The sample table holds approximately 960,000 distinct CDR3 sequences, of which under 35% were seen once. About a tenth of the sample rests with the top ten. The same data also went into a second study, on T cells of mothers and their children.

The specimen was blood. Receptors originate from a woman between 35 and 50 years old in good health.

This clonotype was counted a single time. A clone one base away is much larger, so this may be a read error. The chain links TRBV5-1 to TRBJ2-2, with no clear D. V was pared by 3 bases and J by 9 bases, with 6 bases between. Germline assignment: CDR1 SGHRS and CDR2 YFSETQ. The CDR3 covers 11 residues. The CDR3 sequence is CASSSDRELFF. The CDR3 bases are TGCGCCAGCAGCTCGGACCGGGAGCTGTTTTTT.

This clonotype was observed at least ten times. This rearrangement joins TRBV5-1 to TRBJ2-7; TRBD1 agrees at 7 bases. Germline trimming cut 5 bases from V and 1 base from J; bases unmatched to any gene: 3. The CDR3 totals 13 residues. The V gene's germline CDR1 is SGHRS and CDR2 YFSETQ. The CDR3 bases are TGCGCCAGCAGGACAGGGTCGTCCTACGAGCAGTACTTC. Translated, it gives CASRTGSSYEQYF.

Comments on this clonotype: This may come from a read error, since a much larger clone is one base off. The chain recombines TRBV20-1 with TRBJ2-4; 7 bases map to TRBD2. The V segment lost 5 bases and the J segment 3 bases; nucleotides outside the gene matches: 4. CDR1 and CDR2 from the germline V gene are DFQATT and SNEGSKA (reference sequence). The CDR3 is 13 residues long. The CDR3 DNA is TGCAGTGCTGATGGCGGGGGCAAAAACATTCAGTACTTC. Its protein is CSADGGGKNIQYF.

The chain couples TRBV13 to TRBJ2-3; a possible D gene is TRBD2 (6 bases). Germline values: CDR1 PRHDT, CDR2 FYEKMQ (reference sequence). This CDR3 is 15 amino acids long. Between the trimmed V and J ends, which lost 2 bases and 7 bases, there was a span of 16 bases. CDR3 loop: CASSLPVEGGNTQYF. The CDR3 DNA follows: TGTGCCAGCAGCTTACCCGTCGAGGGAGGTAATACGCAGTATTTT. Supplemented by reference TRBV13 and TRBJ2-3, the full variable domain reads AAGVIQSPRHLIKEKRETATLKCYPIPRHDTVYWYQQGPGQDPQFLISFYEKMQSDKGSIPDRFSAQQFSDYHSELNMSSLELGDSALYFCASSLPVEGGNTQYFGPGTRLTVL.

This clonotype was counted at least ten times. The rearrangement links TRBV7-3 to TRBJ2-2; no definite D call. Looked up from germline, CDR1 is SGHTA and CDR2 is FQGTGA. This CDR3 comprises 13 residues. Trimming took off 5 bases at V and 5 bases at J, with 9 bases between the two ends. CDR3 coding DNA: TGTGCCAGCAGCCCTCAGGTGACCGGGGAGCTGTTTTTT. Protein: CASSPQVTGELFF.

This clonotype was counted many times. The V gene is TRBV6-5, the J gene TRBJ2-7; possibly TRBD1 for D (7 bases). The CDR3 spans 14 residues. V lost 3 bases, J lost 3 bases, and 12 bases lay in between. CDR1 and CDR2 from the germline V gene are MNHEY and SVGAGI. The CDR3 reads CASSYAGQHYEQYF. The CDR3 coding sequence is TGTGCCAGCAGTTATGCGGGACAGCACTACGAGCAGTACTTC.

In regard to this clonotype: The junction departs from the called germline gene at one end, perhaps through a read error. The chain has TRBV30 and TRBJ2-3; no reliable D call. Germline lookup yields CDR1 GTSNPN and CDR2 SVGIG (reference sequence). The CDR3 is 13 residues long. CDR3 DNA sequence: TGTGTCTGGAGTGTCGACAGCACAGATACGCAGTATTTT. Protein: CVWSVDSTDTQYF.

The sample holds many counts of this clonotype. This sequence joins TRBV6-2 or TRBV6-3 and TRBJ2-1; 9 nucleotides line up with TRBD1. CDR1 and CDR2 (germline): MNHEY, SVGEGT. This CDR3 spans 12 amino acids. V dropped 7 bases and J dropped 7; count of bases not matched to a gene: 2. CDR3 in DNA: TGTGCCAGCACCGACAGGGGGAATGAGCAGTTCTTC. Translating it yields CASTDRGNEQFF.

The chain joins TRBV20-1 to TRBJ2-3; possible D gene TRBD2, 6 bases. Germline CDR1 is DFQATT and CDR2 is SNEGSKA (reference sequence). This CDR3 comprises 13 residues. This CDR3 reads CSPDGSATDTQYF. In DNA form, the CDR3 reads TGCAGCCCGGACGGGAGTGCCACAGATACGCAGTATTTT.

The V gene is TRBV12-3 or TRBV12-4, the J gene TRBJ2-1, with D maybe TRBD2 (5 bases). V was clipped by 7 bases and J by 8 bases, with 21 bases between them. This CDR3 is built from 15 residues. The CDR3 DNA sequence: TGTGCCAGCAACCGAGGGCATCGGGGTAGGGATGAGCAGTTCTTC. Its protein is CASNRGHRGRDEQFF.

The chain couples TRBV4-2 to TRBJ2-3; D is uncertain. V gave up 2 bases and J gave up 2 bases, with 8 bases separating them. The CDR3 has 14 residues. Germline V gene sequence: CDR1 LGHNA, CDR2 YNFKEQ. CDR3 amino acids: CASSQSASTDTQYF. CDR3 DNA: TGTGCCAGCAGCCAATCCGCGTCCACAGATACGCAGTATTTT.

The V call is TRBV20-1, the J call TRBJ2-2; D is uncertain. The CDR3 is 13 residues long. Per germline, CDR1 DFQATT and CDR2 SNEGSKA (reference sequence). V dropped 3 bases and J dropped 0 bases, with 5 bases sitting between them. The CDR3 DNA reads as TGCAGTGCTAGTCCCGCGAACACCGGGGAGCTGTTTTTT. This codes for CSASPANTGELFF.

For the CDR3, the DNA is TGTGCCAGCAGCTCGATAGCCAGTCAGAACACTGAAGCTTTCTTT. Protein sequence: CASSSIASQNTEAFF. V usage is TRBV5-5 and J usage is TRBJ1-1; D gene uncertain. V shed 3 bases and J shed 1 base, with 13 bases lying between them. Germline assignment: CDR1 SGHKS and CDR2 YYEKEE (reference sequence). The CDR3 has 15 amino acids.

This clonotype was counted many times. The chain couples TRBV10-3 to TRBJ2-3; D remains ambiguous. The CDR3 contains 14 residues. The germline gives CDR1 ENHRY, CDR2 SYGVKD. The V end lost 0 bases, the J end lost 4 bases, and 8 bases lay between the germline ends. The CDR3 DNA reads as TGTGCCATCAGTGAGTCTCTCCAGGCAGATACGCAGTATTTT. It yields the protein CAISESLQADTQYF.

V is TRBV7-9 and J is TRBJ1-2; TRBD1 might be the D (5 bases). Germline CDR1 SEHNR, CDR2 FQNEAQ (reference sequence). V was clipped by 7 bases and J by 1 base, with 16 bases between them. The CDR3 is 15 amino acids. CDR3 nucleotide sequence: TGTGCCAGCACTCTACAGGAGAAGAGTAACTATGGCTACACCTTC. It yields the protein CASTLQEKSNYGYTF.

The genes are TRBV7-8 and TRBJ2-1; D tentatively reads TRBD1 or TRBD2 (5 bases each). The CDR3 length is 15 residues. Deletions cut 0 bases from V and 6 bases from J, with 12 bases between. Germline assignment: CDR1 SGHVS and CDR2 FQNEAQ. The CDR3 sequence: CASSLAAVGGNEQFF. As DNA, the CDR3 is TGTGCCAGCAGCTTAGCGGCGGTTGGGGGCAATGAGCAGTTCTTC.

The chain couples TRBV2 to TRBJ2-3, with D unclear. Trimming pared 7 bases from V and 0 bases from J, leaving 11 bases between. CDR1 and CDR2 from the germline V gene are SNHLY and FYNNEI. The CDR3 length is 14 residues. CDR3 sequence (DNA): TGTGCCAGCAACATGGCAGGTAGCACAGATACGCAGTATTTT. Residues: CASNMAGSTDTQYF.

Only a few counts were recorded for this clonotype. The chain recombines TRBV2 with TRBJ2-5; 10 nucleotides line up with TRBD2. J lost 2 bases, V lost 3 bases, and 12 bases had no gene match. The V gene's germline CDR1 is SNHLY and CDR2 FYNNEI. The CDR3 length is 18 residues. This CDR3 reads CASSEGSGGHQLQETQYF. The DNA for the CDR3 is TGTGCCAGCAGTGAGGGTAGCGGGGGGCACCAACTTCAAGAGACCCAGTACTTC.

Comments on this clonotype: This sequence may be a read error, since a much larger clone differs from it by one base. This sequence joins TRBV28 and TRBJ1-2; D remains ambiguous. The V end was cut by 4 bases, the J end by 7 bases, with 10 bases between. Germline V gives CDR1 MDHEN, CDR2 SYDVKM. The CDR3 has 12 amino acids. This chain's CDR3 is CASSSLSCGYTF. The CDR3 nucleotides read TGTGCCAGCAGTTCCTTATCCTGTGGCTACACCTTC.

This clonotype was counted ten times or more. CDR3 DNA: TGCGCCAGCAGCCAAGTTTCGAACGCCTATAATTCACCCCTCCACTTT. As protein: CASSQVSNAYNSPLHF. The chain joins TRBV4-1 to TRBJ1-6; the D is unclear. V lost 1 base to trimming and J lost 2 bases, with 9 bases between them. The germline V gene has CDR1 MGHRA and CDR2 YSYEKL. The CDR3 runs to 16 residues.

The DNA of the CDR3 is TGTGCCACCAGTGGCGGCAGGGCCTACGAGCAGTACTTC. It codes for CATSGGRAYEQYF. The chain carries TRBV24-1 and TRBJ2-7; TRBD1 might be the D (5 bases). This CDR3 has 13 amino acids. Germline V CDR1 and CDR2: KGHDR, SFDVKD. V was clipped by 5 bases and J by 2 bases, with 9 bases between them.

Concerning this clonotype: A junction boundary mismatches the germline segment, possibly from a read error. The chain recombines TRBV28 with TRBJ1-2; D uncertain. CDR1 MDHEN and CDR2 SYDVKM come from the germline V gene. The CDR3 is 13 residues long. The CDR3 DNA is TGTGCCAGCAGTTTGAAGGTTAACTATGACTACACCTTC. Protein: CASSLKVNYDYTF.

The V gene is TRBV12-3 or TRBV12-4, the J gene TRBJ1-5; D not resolved. The CDR3 is 15 residues long. The V end was cut by 3 bases, the J end by 0 bases, with 9 bases between. In nucleotides, the CDR3 is TGTGCCAGCAGTTTTAGAGGGCATAGCAATCAGCCCCAGCATTTT. Translation gives CASSFRGHSNQPQHF.

The CDR3 DNA reads as TGTGCCAGCAGCTTAGGGCAGGGTCTTACTGAAGTCAAAAACATTCAGTACTTC. Translated, it gives CASSLGQGLTEVKNIQYF. The rearrangement joins TRBV7-2 to TRBJ2-4; possibly TRBD1 for D (5 bases). Germline V gene lookup returns CDR1 SGHTA and CDR2 FQGNSA. V shed 1 base and J shed 3 bases, with 19 bases lying between them. CDR3 length: 18 residues.

Points on this clonotype: Likely a read error: the CDR3 ends without its conserved phenylalanine or tryptophan. V is TRBV20-1 and J is TRBJ1-1; 7 nucleotides line up with TRBD1. The CDR3 runs to 11 residues. Germline V CDR1 and CDR2: DFQATT, SNEGSKA (reference sequence). The V and J ends lost 6 bases and 8 bases, in that order; junction bases with no gene match: 6. The CDR3 loop is CSALVQGEAFL. The DNA for the CDR3 is TGCAGTGCCCTCGTACAGGGGGAAGCTTTCTTA.

This clonotype came up many times. The rearrangement joins TRBV7-9 to TRBJ2-5; TRBD1 aligns across 8 bases. CDR1 is SEHNR, CDR2 FQNEAQ, per germline (reference sequence). The CDR3 has 15 residues. V shed 1 base, J shed 5 bases, and the junction held 6 bases outside the gene matches. The CDR3 bases are TGTGCCAGCAGCTTAGGCAGGGGGCGCCGGGAGACCCAGTACTTC. Translation: CASSLGRGRRETQYF.

The rearrangement joins TRBV2 to TRBJ1-2; D gene ambiguous. Germline V CDR1 and CDR2: SNHLY, FYNNEI. This CDR3 spans 13 amino acids. Between the trimmed V and J ends, which lost 8 bases and 3 bases, there was a span of 13 bases. Here the CDR3 reads CASRADTYYGYTF. The CDR3 nucleotides are TGTGCCAGCCGGGCAGATACCTACTATGGCTACACCTTC.

This clonotype occurred many times. This chain connects TRBV15 to TRBJ2-5; a weak D match, TRBD2 (6 bases). The V end lost 0 bases, the J end lost 2 bases, and 13 bases lay between the germline ends. The CDR3 is made up of 16 amino acids. Germline CDR1 reads LNHNV; CDR2 reads YYDKDF (reference sequence). Written as DNA, the CDR3 is TGTGCCACCAGCAGAGATCTCGGGGCGGGGCAAGAGACCCAGTACTTC. Translating it yields CATSRDLGAGQETQYF. The whole variable domain, filled in from reference TRBV15 and TRBJ2-5, reads DAMVIQNPRYQVTQFGKPVTLSCSQTLNHNVMYWYQQKSSQAPKLLFHYYDKDFNNEADTPDNFQSRRPNTSFCFLDIRSPGLGDTAMYLCATSRDLGAGQETQYFGPGTRLLVL.

The CDR3 nucleotides are TGTGCCAGCAGCTTAGGATCTTGGGGAGGGGCAACTAATGAAAAACTGTTTTTT. Its translation is CASSLGSWGGATNEKLFF. This chain connects TRBV7-2 to TRBJ1-4, with D tentatively TRBD1 (5 bases). Germline assignment: CDR1 SGHTA and CDR2 FQGNSA. This CDR3 comprises 18 residues. Deletions cut 1 base from V and 0 bases from J, with 15 bases between.

In this sample, this clonotype turned up many times. The chain joins TRBV5-1 to TRBJ2-1, with TRBD2 identical over 11 bases. The CDR3 runs to 17 residues. V trimming: 1 base; J trimming: 7 bases; junction bases outside the gene matches: 10. Per germline, CDR1 SGHRS and CDR2 YFSETQ. The CDR3 is CASSLPRTSGGGNEQFF. CDR3 nucleotides: TGCGCCAGCAGCTTGCCCCGTACTAGCGGGGGCGGGAATGAGCAGTTCTTC.

The rearrangement links TRBV5-1 to TRBJ1-4, with D tentatively TRBD1 (6 bases). There are 14 residues in the CDR3. Trimming stripped 2 bases from V and 6 bases from J, with 11 bases between. Germline CDR1 and CDR2: SGHRS and YFSETQ. CDR3 residues: CASSLSGDDEKLFF. In DNA form, the CDR3 reads TGCGCCAGCAGCTTATCAGGGGACGATGAAAAACTGTTTTTT.